This T cell receptor beta chain was sequenced during a study of blood T cell repertoires in COVID-19. Study summary: Italy, Spain and the United States were the sources of the convalescent and acute COVID-19 samples. Sample material is recorded as cDNA or gDNA derived from T cells, B-cell-depleted T cells, or PBMCs.

Per the authors' pipeline: It was from reference gene primer amplification that nucleated cell counts were estimated. Produced via immunoSEQ multiplex PCR; TCRdb's table is partial and in-frame only. The V and J calls and clone size come from that table; D and trimming were worked out from the DNA. This sample has roughly 300,000 clones; over 75% occur once, and the top ten carry about an eighth. The V end lost 1 base, the J end lost 0 bases, and 5 bases lay between the germline ends. CDR3 size: 14 residues. Germline-derived CDR1 and CDR2 are SGHNT and YYREEE (reference sequence). The chain couples TRBV5-4 to TRBJ2-1; possibly TRBD1 for D (5 bases). The sequencing sample was made of peripheral blood. The receptor was isolated from a human donor in a cohort sampled during active COVID-19. The CDR3 spells CASSLQGSYNEQFF. The DNA of the CDR3 is TGTGCCAGCAGCTTGCAGGGCTCCTACAATGAGCAGTTCTTC.